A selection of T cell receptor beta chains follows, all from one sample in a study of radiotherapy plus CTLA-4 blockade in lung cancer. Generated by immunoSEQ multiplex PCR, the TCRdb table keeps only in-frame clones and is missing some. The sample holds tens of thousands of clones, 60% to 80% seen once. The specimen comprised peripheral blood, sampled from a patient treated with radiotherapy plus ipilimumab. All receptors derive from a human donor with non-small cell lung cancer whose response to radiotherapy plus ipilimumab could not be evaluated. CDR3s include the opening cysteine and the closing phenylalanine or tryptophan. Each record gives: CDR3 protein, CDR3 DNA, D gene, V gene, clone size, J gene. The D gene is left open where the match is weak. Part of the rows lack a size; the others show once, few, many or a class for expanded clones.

CDR3 protein: CSVLRDSFTDTQYF
CDR3 DNA: TGCAGCGTCCTCCGGGACTCCTTCACAGATACGCAGTATTTT
D gene: -
V gene: TRBV29-1
clone size: -
J gene: TRBJ2-3

CDR3 protein: CASSFLPQGVEQYF
CDR3 DNA: TGTGCCAGCAGTTTTCTCCCCCAGGGGGTCGAGCAGTACTTC
D gene: TRBD1
V gene: TRBV6-5
clone size: -
J gene: TRBJ2-7

CDR3 protein: CASSLAWTGAGYTF
CDR3 DNA: TGTGCCAGCAGCTTAGCTTGGACAGGGGCTGGCTACACCTTC
D gene: TRBD1
V gene: TRBV7-2
clone size: -
J gene: TRBJ1-2

CDR3 protein: CASIGTGTTEAFF
CDR3 DNA: TGTGCCAGCATCGGGACAGGGACCACTGAAGCTTTCTTT
D gene: TRBD1
V gene: TRBV2
clone size: -
J gene: TRBJ1-1

CDR3 protein: CASSYYRGAYNEQFF
CDR3 DNA: TGTGCCAGCAGTTACTACAGGGGTGCGTACAATGAGCAGTTCTTC
D gene: TRBD1
V gene: TRBV6-5
clone size: -
J gene: TRBJ2-1

CDR3 protein: CASSDGVSNQPQHF
CDR3 DNA: TGTGCCAGCAGTGACGGGGTCTCAAATCAGCCCCAGCATTTT
D gene: -
V gene: TRBV6-1
clone size: -
J gene: TRBJ1-5

CDR3 protein: CASSFSGTGAYNEQFF
CDR3 DNA: TGTGCCAGCAGCTTTTCCGGGACAGGGGCCTACAATGAGCAGTTCTTC
D gene: TRBD1
V gene: TRBV7-3
clone size: -
J gene: TRBJ2-1

CDR3 protein: CAWDAERNQPQHF
CDR3 DNA: TGTGCCTGGGACGCGGAACGCAATCAGCCCCAGCATTTT
D gene: -
V gene: TRBV30
clone size: -
J gene: TRBJ1-5

CDR3 protein: CASSLGRGTDTQYF
CDR3 DNA: TGTGCCAGCAGCTTAGGGCGGGGCACAGATACGCAGTATTTT
D gene: -
V gene: TRBV11-2
clone size: -
J gene: TRBJ2-3

CDR3 protein: CASSVGQGWDTGELFF
CDR3 DNA: TGTGCCAGCAGCGTAGGACAGGGGTGGGACACCGGGGAGCTGTTTTTT
D gene: TRBD1
V gene: TRBV9
clone size: -
J gene: TRBJ2-2

CDR3 protein: CASQDRENSPLHF
CDR3 DNA: TGTGCCAGTCAGGACAGGGAGAATTCACCCCTCCACTTT
D gene: TRBD1
V gene: TRBV28
clone size: -
J gene: TRBJ1-6

CDR3 protein: CASGTTVLAGAFGETQYF
CDR3 DNA: TGTGCCAGCGGGACAACTGTTCTAGCGGGAGCATTTGGAGAGACCCAGTACTTC
D gene: TRBD2
V gene: TRBV7-9
clone size: -
J gene: TRBJ2-5

CDR3 protein: CASSQRAVVGKLFF
CDR3 DNA: TGCGCCAGCAGCCAACGTGCGGTAGTCGGAAAACTGTTTTTT
D gene: -
V gene: TRBV4-3
clone size: few
J gene: TRBJ1-4

CDR3 protein: CASSLRLAGALDTQYF
CDR3 DNA: TGTGCCAGCAGCTTGAGACTAGCGGGTGCGCTAGATACGCAGTATTTT
D gene: TRBD2
V gene: TRBV5-6
clone size: -
J gene: TRBJ2-3

CDR3 protein: CASSPRGLLNTGELFF
CDR3 DNA: TGTGCCAGCAGCCCGAGGGGACTGTTAAACACCGGGGAGCTGTTTTTT
D gene: -
V gene: TRBV7-2
clone size: once
J gene: TRBJ2-2

CDR3 protein: CASSPRESGETQYF
CDR3 DNA: TGTGCCAGCTCACCAAGGGAATCAGGGGAGACCCAGTACTTC
D gene: -
V gene: TRBV18
clone size: -
J gene: TRBJ2-5

CDR3 protein: CARDRYGYTF
CDR3 DNA: TGCGCTAGGGACAGATATGGCTACACCTTC
D gene: TRBD1
V gene: TRBV6-4
clone size: -
J gene: TRBJ1-2

CDR3 protein: CASSLVGALGQFF
CDR3 DNA: TGTGCCAGCAGCTTAGTAGGGGCCCTCGGGCAGTTCTTC
D gene: -
V gene: TRBV7-2
clone size: -
J gene: TRBJ2-1

CDR3 protein: CASIGLAGITDTQYF
CDR3 DNA: TGTGCCAGCATCGGACTAGCGGGGATCACAGATACGCAGTATTTT
D gene: TRBD2
V gene: TRBV2
clone size: -
J gene: TRBJ2-3

CDR3 protein: CAWRGETGELFF
CDR3 DNA: TGTGCCTGGCGGGGGGAGACCGGGGAGCTGTTTTTT
D gene: TRBD2
V gene: TRBV30
clone size: -
J gene: TRBJ2-2

CDR3 protein: CASSLGTEAFF
CDR3 DNA: TGCGCCAGCAGCCTTGGGACAGAAGCTTTCTTT
D gene: -
V gene: TRBV5-1
clone size: few
J gene: TRBJ1-1

CDR3 protein: CASSLDRGDYTF
CDR3 DNA: TGTGCCAGCAGCTTAGACAGGGGGGACTACACCTTC
D gene: TRBD1
V gene: TRBV7-2
clone size: -
J gene: TRBJ1-2

CDR3 protein: CAWNLLAEETQYF
CDR3 DNA: TGTGCCTGGAACCTACTAGCGGAAGAGACCCAGTACTTC
D gene: TRBD2
V gene: TRBV30
clone size: -
J gene: TRBJ2-5

CDR3 protein: CASSLSSGNTIYF
CDR3 DNA: TGCGCCAGCAGCTTGTCGTCTGGAAACACCATATATTTT
D gene: -
V gene: TRBV5-1
clone size: few
J gene: TRBJ1-3

CDR3 protein: CALRSGRTSYEQYF
CDR3 DNA: TGTGCCCTTAGAAGCGGGAGGACCTCCTACGAGCAGTACTTC
D gene: TRBD2
V gene: TRBV30
clone size: -
J gene: TRBJ2-7

CDR3 protein: CASSFQGAVQPQHF
CDR3 DNA: TGTGCCAGCAGTTTTCAGGGGGCGGTTCAGCCCCAGCATTTT
D gene: TRBD1
V gene: TRBV28
clone size: few
J gene: TRBJ1-5

CDR3 protein: CASSLTGGGSYNEQFF
CDR3 DNA: TGTGCCAGCAGCTTAACGGGAGGGGGCTCCTACAATGAGCAGTTCTTC
D gene: -
V gene: TRBV7-3
clone size: -
J gene: TRBJ2-1

CDR3 protein: CASSVTSGGAQNIQYF
CDR3 DNA: TGCGCCAGCAGCGTAACTAGCGGGGGGGCTCAAAACATTCAGTACTTC
D gene: TRBD2
V gene: TRBV4-1
clone size: -
J gene: TRBJ2-4

CDR3 protein: CASSEAIGGSNQPQHF
CDR3 DNA: TGTGCCAGCAGTGAAGCGATCGGGGGAAGCAATCAGCCCCAGCATTTT
D gene: -
V gene: TRBV6-1
clone size: once
J gene: TRBJ1-5

CDR3 protein: CASSQGQSYGYTF
CDR3 DNA: TGTGCCAGCAGCCAGGGACAGTCCTATGGCTACACCTTC
D gene: TRBD1
V gene: TRBV13
clone size: -
J gene: TRBJ1-2

CDR3 protein: CASSLLAGGPQETQYF
CDR3 DNA: TGTGCTAGCAGCCTATTAGCGGGAGGGCCCCAAGAGACCCAGTACTTC
D gene: TRBD2
V gene: TRBV7-7
clone size: -
J gene: TRBJ2-5

CDR3 protein: CASSKGGGNSGANVLTF
CDR3 DNA: TGTGCCAGCAGCAAAGGCGGGGGGAACTCTGGGGCCAACGTCCTGACTTTC
D gene: -
V gene: TRBV21-1
clone size: few
J gene: TRBJ2-6

CDR3 protein: CASSLSGGTLNNEQFF
CDR3 DNA: TGCGCCAGCAGCTTAAGCGGGGGGACTTTAAACAATGAGCAGTTCTTC
D gene: TRBD2
V gene: TRBV4-1
clone size: once
J gene: TRBJ2-1

CDR3 protein: CATSRAFTGPRVGYTF
CDR3 DNA: TGTGCCACCAGCAGAGCGTTCACAGGTCCCCGCGTTGGCTACACCTTC
D gene: -
V gene: TRBV15
clone size: -
J gene: TRBJ1-2

CDR3 protein: CASRFHRENYGYTF
CDR3 DNA: TGTGCCAGCCGTTTTCACAGGGAAAACTATGGCTACACCTTC
D gene: -
V gene: TRBV19
clone size: -
J gene: TRBJ1-2

CDR3 protein: CASSPEVVKNIQYF
CDR3 DNA: TGTGCCAGCTCACCAGAGGTGGTCAAAAACATTCAGTACTTC
D gene: -
V gene: TRBV18
clone size: -
J gene: TRBJ2-4

CDR3 protein: CASSAQGAPGTEAFF
CDR3 DNA: TGTGCCAGCAGCGCACAGGGGGCACCGGGCACTGAAGCTTTCTTT
D gene: TRBD1
V gene: TRBV9
clone size: -
J gene: TRBJ1-1

CDR3 protein: CASSTQGGADQPQHF
CDR3 DNA: TGTGCCAGCAGTACACAGGGGGGAGCGGATCAGCCCCAGCATTTT
D gene: TRBD1
V gene: TRBV6-5
clone size: -
J gene: TRBJ1-5

CDR3 protein: CASSSRQNTEAFF
CDR3 DNA: TGTGCCAGCAGCTCCCGACAGAACACTGAAGCTTTCTTT
D gene: -
V gene: TRBV7-2
clone size: -
J gene: TRBJ1-1

CDR3 protein: CASSRPGKTYEQYF
CDR3 DNA: TGTGCCAGCAGCCGTCCAGGGAAGACCTACGAGCAGTACTTC
D gene: -
V gene: TRBV5-4
clone size: -
J gene: TRBJ2-7

CDR3 protein: CASSIDDRGNEQFF
CDR3 DNA: TGTGCCAGTAGTATAGATGACAGGGGGAATGAGCAGTTCTTC
D gene: TRBD1
V gene: TRBV19
clone size: -
J gene: TRBJ2-1

CDR3 protein: CAWSAGIGAEQYF
CDR3 DNA: TGTGCCTGGAGTGCGGGGATAGGTGCCGAGCAGTACTTC
D gene: -
V gene: TRBV30
clone size: -
J gene: TRBJ2-7

CDR3 protein: CASSQAWGTGPGDEKLFF
CDR3 DNA: TGTGCCAGCAGCCAAGCGTGGGGCACAGGGCCGGGCGATGAAAAACTGTTTTTT
D gene: -
V gene: TRBV4-2
clone size: -
J gene: TRBJ1-4

CDR3 protein: CASKLGGTGNQPQHF
CDR3 DNA: TGTGCCAGCAAGTTAGGGGGGACAGGCAATCAGCCCCAGCATTTT
D gene: TRBD1
V gene: TRBV6-1
clone size: -
J gene: TRBJ1-5

CDR3 protein: CASSRGGANNEQFF
CDR3 DNA: TGTGCCAGCTCCCGAGGGGGGGCCAACAATGAGCAGTTCTTC
D gene: -
V gene: TRBV7-9
clone size: once
J gene: TRBJ2-1